This is a list of T cell receptor beta chains from one sample in a study of blood T cells in healthy people across ages. TCRdb re-analysed the 5' RACE reads in MiXCR, keeping a single row per CDR3 protein. Here the sample spans more than 1 million distinct CDR3 sequences, 45% being singletons. The specimen sequenced was blood. These receptors all come from a woman between 55 and 75 years old in good health. CDR3s include the opening cysteine and the closing phenylalanine or tryptophan. D genes are given only for firm matches. Only some rows state a clone size, as once, few, many or a class for expanded clones.

d_gene,j_gene,len,abundance,v_gene,CDR3nt,CDR3aa
TRBD2,TRBJ2-5,16,few,TRBV24-1,TGTGCCACCAGTGATTACCTAGCGGGGCCGCAAGAGACCCAGTACTTC,CATSDYLAGPQETQYF
NA,TRBJ2-7,15,few,TRBV28,TGTGCCAGCATCCCACAGGTGGGATCTAAATACGAGCAGTACTTC,CASIPQVGSKYEQYF
NA,TRBJ1-5,15,NA,TRBV5-1,TGCGCCAGCAGCTTCGAGGGAGGCATCAATCAGCCCCAGCATTTT,CASSFEGGINQPQHF
NA,TRBJ1-2,15,NA,TRBV4-1,TGCGCCAGCACTAAGACTGGCGGGGCTAACTATGGCTACACCTTC,CASTKTGGANYGYTF
NA,TRBJ2-5,17,NA,TRBV7-2,TGTGCCAGCAGCTCGCGCGCGGGGGCGCTGGCTTTGGGGAACCAGTACTTC,CASSSRAGALALGNQYF
NA,TRBJ2-1,15,NA,TRBV2,TGTGCCAGCAGGGAAACAGGAACTATACACAATGGGCAGTTCTTC,CASRETGTIHNGQFF
TRBD2,TRBJ2-7,12,NA,TRBV10-3,TGTGCCACGAGACTAGCCACCTACGAGCAGTACTTC,CATRLATYEQYF
NA,TRBJ2-7,15,few,TRBV6-1,TGTGCCAGCAGTACTGTATCGGACGTCTCCTACGAGCAGTACTTC,CASSTVSDVSYEQYF
NA,TRBJ2-5,15,NA,TRBV24-1,TGTGCCACCAGTGATTTTGGGCAGGGCAGAGAGACCCAGTACTTC,CATSDFGQGRETQYF
NA,TRBJ2-1,13,few,TRBV7-2,TGTGCCAGCAGCTGGAGACAGCACAATGAGCAGTTCTTC,CASSWRQHNEQFF
NA,TRBJ2-4,11,NA,TRBV11-2,TGTGCCAGCGGGGGGCTAGCCACCCAGTACTTC,CASGGLATQYF
NA,TRBJ2-5,13,few,TRBV9,TGTGCCAGCAGCGCCGACCGGGGGGAGACCCAGTACTTC,CASSADRGETQYF
TRBD1,TRBJ2-1,16,NA,TRBV4-1,TGCGCCAGCAGCCACGAGGGACAGGGTGTTTGGAGTGAGCAGTTCTTC,CASSHEGQGVWSEQFF
TRBD1,TRBJ2-7,15,few,TRBV27,TGTGCCAGCAGCCCCGGGACAGTCACAACCTACGAGCAGTACTTC,CASSPGTVTTYEQYF
NA,TRBJ2-6,14,NA,TRBV29-1,TGCAGCGTTGGGGGGGTCTCTGGGGCCAACGTCCTGACTTTC,CSVGGVSGANVLTF
NA,TRBJ2-5,13,few,TRBV12-3/TRBV12-4,TGTGCCAGCAGTCCACGTCAGGGGTGGGAGCAGTACTTC,CASSPRQGWEQYF
TRBD1,TRBJ2-1,16,NA,TRBV10-3,TGTGCCATCCGGGACAGGGACAGGGGGCTTGGGGGCGAGCAGTTCTTC,CAIRDRDRGLGGEQFF
TRBD1,TRBJ1-4,18,NA,TRBV7-9,TGTGCCAGCAGCTTATGGGGCCGAAACAGGGGCGCTAATGAAAAACTGTTTTTT,CASSLWGRNRGANEKLFF
NA,TRBJ2-5,13,NA,TRBV29-1,TGCAGCGGTAGGACTGGCGGGCAAGAGACCCAGTACTTC,CSGRTGGQETQYF
NA,TRBJ2-3,16,NA,TRBV7-2,TGTGCCAGCAGCTTCGGCGGGACCACACGCACAGATACGCAGTATTTT,CASSFGGTTRTDTQYF
TRBD1,TRBJ1-2,15,few,TRBV6-4,TGTGCCAGCAGTGACTCGACAGGGCATGCAGAACGCTACACCTTC,CASSDSTGHAERYTF
NA,TRBJ1-2,15,many,TRBV9,TGTGCCAGCAGCCTGAGGGCATCAACTAACTATGGCTACACCTTC,CASSLRASTNYGYTF
TRBD2,TRBJ2-1,17,NA,TRBV5-1,TGCGCCAGCAGCCCGGGAGGTAGCGGGAGGGCCGGTAGTGAGCAGTTCTTC,CASSPGGSGRAGSEQFF